The next 15 T cell receptor beta chains were all read from a single sample in a study of long-term antiretroviral therapy in people with HIV. Researchers report immunoSEQ v3.0 was run at survey level. Profiling relied on immunoSEQ multiplex PCR, and the TCRdb table lists in-frame clones only, not all of them. The sample holds approximately 27,000 clones, over 75% seen once. Here the sequenced sample was unsorted PBMCs, taken 5.2 years after starting antiretroviral therapy. Receptors were obtained from a woman aged 40-49 years with HIV.

The J gene is TRBJ1-6, the V gene TRBV2, with D hard to call. The CDR3 contains 16 residues. Trimming stripped 4 bases from V and 7 bases from J, with 17 bases between. Germline loops: CDR1 SNHLY, CDR2 FYNNEI. The CDR3 protein is CASSVLVPTRNSPLHF. DNA for the CDR3: TGTGCCAGCAGTGTTCTTGTCCCTACACGAAATTCACCCCTCCACTTT.

The rearrangement links TRBV6-5 to TRBJ2-1; no reliable D call. Germline CDR1 MNHEY, CDR2 SVGAGI. The CDR3 covers 11 residues. V lost 8 bases to trimming and J lost 7 bases, with 9 bases between them. This CDR3 is CASQELNEQFF. In DNA form, the CDR3 reads TGTGCCAGCCAGGAATTGAATGAGCAGTTCTTC.

The rearrangement joins TRBV2 to TRBJ2-7; no clear D. The CDR3 length is 13 residues. Between the trimmed V and J ends, which lost 4 bases and 2 bases, there was a span of 9 bases. Germline CDR1 reads SNHLY; CDR2 reads FYNNEI. The CDR3 loop reads CASSVLQTYEQYF. Written as DNA, the CDR3 is TGTGCCAGCAGTGTTTTGCAAACCTACGAGCAGTACTTC.

CDR3 bases: TGTGCCAGCAGCGGACAGATCCAAGAGACCCAGTACTTC. Translated: CASSGQIQETQYF. The chain recombines TRBV14 with TRBJ2-5; D possibly corresponds to TRBD1 (6 bases). Trimming shortened V by 5 bases and J by 1 base, and 8 bases separated the two germline ends. Germline V gives CDR1 SGHDN, CDR2 FVKESK. This CDR3 has 13 residues.

The rearrangement joins TRBV9 to TRBJ2-1, with D possibly being TRBD1 or TRBD2 (5 bases each). The CDR3 length is 12 residues. Trimming shortened V by 5 bases and J by 9 bases, and 12 bases separated the two germline ends. CDR1 is SGDLS, CDR2 YYNGEE, per germline. The CDR3 nucleotides read TGTGCCAGCAGGGGGGATAGTCTTGAGCAGTTCTTC. It codes for CASRGDSLEQFF.

The chain couples TRBV5-6 to TRBJ2-1, with D maybe TRBD1 (5 bases). With 4 bases removed from V and 9 bases from J, the gap between germline ends came to 11 bases. This CDR3 is built from 12 residues. Germline V CDR1 and CDR2: SGHDT, YYEEEE. The CDR3: CASSGPTVEQFF. The CDR3 nucleotides are TGTGCCAGCAGCGGGCCGACAGTTGAGCAGTTCTTC.

The chain employs TRBV25-1 and TRBJ1-1; 9 nucleotides agree with TRBD1. V shed 7 bases, J shed 4 bases, and the junction held 4 bases outside the gene matches. CDR1 and CDR2 (germline): MGHDK, SYGVNS. This CDR3 contains 13 residues. In DNA form, the CDR3 reads TGTGCCAGCACCTCGACAGGGGGCACTGAAGCTTTCTTT. Its translation: CASTSTGGTEAFF.

The chain employs TRBV7-9 and TRBJ2-7, with D possibly matching TRBD2 (5 bases). CDR1 and CDR2 (germline): SEHNR, FQNEAQ (reference sequence). The CDR3 contains 15 residues. V lost 4 bases, J lost 2 bases, and 15 bases lay in between. The CDR3 loop is CASSSGREIAYEQYF. As DNA, the CDR3 is TGTGCCAGCAGCTCGGGGAGAGAGATTGCCTACGAGCAGTACTTC. Using reference TRBV7-9 and TRBJ2-7 for the parts outside the CDR3, the full variable domain is DTGVSQNPRHKITKRGQNVTFRCDPISEHNRLYWYRQTLGQGPEFLTYFQNEAQLEKSRLLSDRFSAERPKGSFSTLEIQRTEQGDSAMYLCASSSGREIAYEQYFGPGTRLTVT.

This clone showed up just once. The genes are TRBV5-4 and TRBJ2-5, with 10 bases matching TRBD1. From germline, CDR1 is SGHNT and CDR2 YYREEE (reference sequence). The J segment lost 2 bases and the V segment lost 5 bases, leaving 18 bases of the junction unmatched. This CDR3 is built from 19 residues. The CDR3 reads CASRDSRDRGKTGQETQYF. The CDR3 DNA reads as TGTGCCAGCAGGGACTCCCGGGACAGGGGAAAAACTGGGCAAGAGACCCAGTACTTC.

The chain links TRBV7-9 to TRBJ2-2, with 10 nucleotides matching TRBD2. J was trimmed by 5 bases and V by 5 bases; bases with no gene match: 14. The germline V gene has CDR1 SEHNR and CDR2 FQNEAQ (reference sequence). The CDR3 sequence is 18 residues long. The CDR3 spells CASSTGRQREGTTGELFF. The CDR3 DNA sequence: TGTGCCAGCAGCACAGGACGCCAGCGGGAGGGCACTACCGGGGAGCTGTTTTTT.

The CDR3 reads CASSMRASYNEQFF. CDR3 DNA: TGTGCCAGTAGTATGAGGGCCAGCTACAATGAGCAGTTCTTC. The chain combines TRBV19 with TRBJ2-1; a weak D match, TRBD2 (5 bases). This CDR3 has 14 residues. In germline, CDR1 is LNHDA, CDR2 SQIVND (reference sequence). V lost 3 bases and J 3 bases, leaving 9 bases between the germline ends.

The chain carries TRBV5-5 and TRBJ2-5, with a possible D match to TRBD1 (7 bases). CDR1 and CDR2 (germline): SGHKS, YYEKEE (reference sequence). The ends were cut back, 6 bases at V and 9 bases at J, with 24 bases in the middle. The CDR3 sequence is 15 residues long. CDR3 DNA: TGTGCCAGCACCCTCGCAGGGGGGAGCCATGAGCCCCAGTACTTC. This sequence encodes CASTLAGGSHEPQYF. The entire variable domain, with the rest obtained from reference TRBV5-5 and TRBJ2-5, is as follows: DAGVTQSPTHLIKTRGQQVTLRCSPISGHKSVSWYQQVLGQGPQFIFQYYEKEERGRGNFPDRFSARQFPNYSSELNVNALLLGDSALYLCASTLAGGSHEPQYFGPGTRLLVL.

This clone has only one observation. The V call is TRBV29-1, the J call TRBJ1-1; D possibly corresponds to TRBD1 (5 bases). Trimming left V 1 base short and J 8 bases short, with 14 bases between. CDR3 length: 13 residues. Germline assignment: CDR1 SQVTM and CDR2 ANQGSEA. In DNA, the CDR3 is TGCAGCGTTGAAGGGAACTCGGGGGGAGAAGCTTTCTTT. Translation: CSVEGNSGGEAFF.

The rearrangement joins TRBV30 to TRBJ1-5, with D maybe TRBD1 (6 bases). This CDR3 spans 15 amino acids. V was trimmed by 3 bases and J by 3 bases, leaving 15 bases between them. Germline CDR1 reads GTSNPN; CDR2 reads SVGIG (reference sequence). The CDR3 spells CAWREPGHINQPQHF. As DNA, the CDR3 is TGTGCCTGGAGGGAACCGGGACATATCAATCAGCCCCAGCATTTT. Variable domain in full (rest from reference TRBV30 and TRBJ1-5): SQTIHQWPATLVQPVGSPLSLECTVEGTSNPNLYWYRQAAGRGLQLLFYSVGIGQISSEVPQNLSASRPQDRQFILSSKKLLLSDSGFYLCAWREPGHINQPQHFGDGTRLSIL.

V usage is TRBV30 and J usage is TRBJ1-5; D may be TRBD1 (6 bases). Germline V gene lookup returns CDR1 GTSNPN and CDR2 SVGIG (reference sequence). Trimming left V 4 bases short and J 7 bases short, with 17 bases between. This CDR3 is 14 amino acids long. CDR3 sequence (DNA): TGTGCCTGGAATTTGGCGTCAGGGGACCAGCCCCAGCATTTT. Encoded protein: CAWNLASGDQPQHF.